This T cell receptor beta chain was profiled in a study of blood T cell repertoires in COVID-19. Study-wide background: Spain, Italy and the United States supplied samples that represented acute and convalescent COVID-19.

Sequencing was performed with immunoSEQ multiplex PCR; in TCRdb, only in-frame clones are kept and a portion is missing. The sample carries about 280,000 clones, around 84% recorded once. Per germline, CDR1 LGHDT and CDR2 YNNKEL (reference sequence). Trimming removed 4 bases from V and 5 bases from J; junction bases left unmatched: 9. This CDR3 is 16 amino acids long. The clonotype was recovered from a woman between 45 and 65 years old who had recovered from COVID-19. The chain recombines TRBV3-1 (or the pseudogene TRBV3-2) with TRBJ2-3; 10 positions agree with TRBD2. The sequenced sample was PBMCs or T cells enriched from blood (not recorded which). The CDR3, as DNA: TGTGCCAGCAGCCCGGGACTAGCGATCGATGAAGATACGCAGTATTTT. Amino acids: CASSPGLAIDEDTQYF.